What follows are 32 T cell receptor beta chains derived from one specimen sequenced in a study of blood T cells in healthy people across ages. A second roughly 7 to 11 cycle PCR used barcoded and J-beta primers. In TCRdb, the 5' RACE reads were re-called with MiXCR into one record per CDR3 protein. Of more than 450,000 distinct CDR3 sequences in the sample, roughly a quarter were seen once. The same data also contributed to another study, on T cells of mothers and their children.

The sample consisted of blood. The receptors originated from a boy aged 2 to 9 in good health.

This CDR3 is CASSFQGPYLYNEQFF. The CDR3, as DNA: TGCGCCAGCAGCTTTCAGGGGCCCTACCTATACAATGAGCAGTTCTTC. The V and J genes are TRBV5-1 and TRBJ2-5; a possible D gene is TRBD1 (6 bases). The end of the DNA aligns better with TRBJ2-1, so the J call may be wrong. Germline V CDR1 and CDR2: SGHRS, YFSETQ. The CDR3 extends over 16 amino acids.

In this sample, this clonotype turned up a few times. The V and J genes are TRBV12-3 or TRBV12-4 and TRBJ2-7; tentative D call: TRBD1 (6 bases). V lost 8 bases and J lost 1, with 12 bases in between. The CDR3 loop spans 13 amino acids. The CDR3 DNA sequence: TGTGCCAGCTCGGACAGTTTTTCCTACGAGCAGTACTTC. This translates into CASSDSFSYEQYF.

This clonotype was detected a few times. V and J are TRBV6-5 and TRBJ2-1; no clear D gene. This CDR3 comprises 15 residues. Deletions cut 3 bases from V and 7 bases from J, with 16 bases between. Germline-derived CDR1 and CDR2 are MNHEY and SVGAGI. DNA of the CDR3: TGTGCCAGCAGTTATGGTCTCTATAGTAGAAATGAGCAGTTCTTC. Protein: CASSYGLYSRNEQFF.

The chain has TRBV10-3 and TRBJ2-7, with a possible D match to TRBD1 (5 bases). Germline loops: CDR1 ENHRY, CDR2 SYGVKD. The CDR3 sequence is 14 residues long. Trimming cost V 4 bases and J 1 base, with 11 bases left between them. The CDR3 is CAISGNRNSYEQYF. Here the CDR3 DNA reads TGTGCCATCAGTGGGAACAGGAATTCCTACGAGCAGTACTTC.

This clonotype was detected only a few times. The genes are TRBV6-5 and TRBJ2-3; D perhaps matches TRBD2 (6 bases). Germline CDR1 reads MNHEY; CDR2 reads SVGAGI. Trimming removed 6 bases at V and 1 base at J, with 11 bases between. CDR3 size: 14 residues. For the CDR3, the DNA is TGTGCCAGCAGAAGACTAGGGGGCACAGATACGCAGTATTTT. Protein product: CASRRLGGTDTQYF.

The chain carries TRBV7-9 and TRBJ2-5, with a tentative D call TRBD1 (5 bases). Germline-derived CDR1 and CDR2 are SEHNR and FQNEAQ (reference sequence). V lost 2 bases and J lost 5, with 15 bases in between. CDR3 size: 15 residues. This CDR3 reads CASSLQSGMGETQYF. The CDR3 DNA reads TGTGCCAGCAGCTTACAATCAGGGATGGGGGAGACCCAGTACTTC. Full variable domain (rest looked up from reference TRBV7-9 and TRBJ2-5): DTGVSQNPRHKITKRGQNVTFRCDPISEHNRLYWYRQTLGQGPEFLTYFQNEAQLEKSRLLSDRFSAERPKGSFSTLEIQRTEQGDSAMYLCASSLQSGMGETQYFGPGTRLLVL.

J is TRBJ2-5 and V is TRBV3-1, with 7 bases identical to TRBD1. The DNA matches TRBJ2-7 better at its end, which makes the J call doubtful. Germline V gives CDR1 LGHDT, CDR2 YNNKEL (reference sequence). The CDR3 has 16 residues. The CDR3 DNA sequence: TGTGCCAGCAGCCAGATTGGGACAGCCAGCTCCTACGAGCAGTACTTC. Translation gives CASSQIGTASSYEQYF.

A few counts support this clonotype. The J gene is TRBJ1-1, the V gene TRBV20-1; maybe TRBD1 (6 bases). This CDR3 comprises 16 residues. V lost 5 bases and J 0 bases, leaving 19 bases between the germline ends. The germline V gene encodes CDR1 DFQATT and CDR2 SNEGSKA (reference sequence). The CDR3 DNA reads as TGCAGTGCTCGCAAATTCGGGACAAACATGAACACTGAAGCTTTCTTT. Its translation is CSARKFGTNMNTEAFF.

The CDR3, as DNA: TGCAGCGTTGTTCCTAGCGGGGTGGGAAAAAACATTCAGTACTTC. Residues: CSVVPSGVGKNIQYF. The chain employs TRBV29-1 and TRBJ2-4; 9 nucleotides agree with TRBD2. The CDR3 length is 15 residues. V dropped 4 bases and J dropped 4; count of bases not matched to a gene: 8. Germline V gene sequence: CDR1 SQVTM, CDR2 ANQGSEA.

The chain employs TRBV20-1 and TRBJ1-2; tentatively, D is TRBD1 (5 bases). Germline V gene sequence: CDR1 DFQATT, CDR2 SNEGSKA (reference sequence). V lost 7 bases and J 6 bases, leaving 18 bases between the germline ends. This CDR3 contains 13 residues. CDR3 bases: TGCAGTGATTCAAGGAAGGGGAGGGATGGCTACACCTTC. This codes for CSDSRKGRDGYTF.

V usage is TRBV7-6 and J usage is TRBJ2-3; the D is unclear. The V gene lost 1 base and the J gene lost 2 bases, with 16 bases spanning the gap. Germline V CDR1 and CDR2: SGHVS, FNYEAQ. The CDR3 totals 17 residues. CDR3 sequence: CASSLGAGRIHTDTQYF. The DNA for the CDR3 is TGTGCCAGCAGCTTAGGGGCAGGCCGAATCCACACAGATACGCAGTATTTT.

On this clonotype itself: Compared with germline, one end of the junction differs, possibly owing to a read error. The rearrangement links TRBV5-5 to TRBJ2-5; D is possibly TRBD1 or TRBD2 (5 bases each). Germline V lookup: CDR1 SGHKS, CDR2 YYEKEE (reference sequence). The CDR3 totals 15 residues. Here the CDR3 DNA reads TGTGCTAGCAGCTTCCCCCGGGACGACCTGCGGACCCAGTACTTC. Amino acid sequence: CASSFPRDDLRTQYF.

This clonotype was picked up a small number of times. The J gene is TRBJ1-2, the V gene TRBV27; possible D gene TRBD1, 6 bases. The CDR3 is made up of 14 amino acids. The V gene lost 4 bases and the J gene lost 2 bases, with 11 bases spanning the gap. CDR1 is MNHEY, CDR2 SMNVEV, per germline (reference sequence). CDR3 coding DNA: TGTGCCAGCAGTTCCGGGACACTAAACTATGGCTACACCTTC. Its protein is CASSSGTLNYGYTF.

In this sample, this clonotype turned up many times. DNA for the CDR3: TGTGCCACCAGCAGAGATCCGAATCAGCCCCAGCATTTT. It codes for CATSRDPNQPQHF. The rearrangement joins TRBV15 to TRBJ1-5; no clear D gene. The V end lost 0 bases, the J end lost 4 bases, and 4 bases lay between the germline ends. Germline V gene lookup returns CDR1 LNHNV and CDR2 YYDKDF (reference sequence). CDR3 length: 13 residues.

This clonotype was detected ten times or more. J is TRBJ2-5 and V is TRBV20-1, with D possibly called TRBD1 or TRBD2 (5 bases each). The J call is in doubt because the DNA end fits TRBJ2-7 better. Germline lookup yields CDR1 DFQATT and CDR2 SNEGSKA (reference sequence). This CDR3 contains 11 residues. CDR3 amino acids: CSASGAYEQYF. In nucleotides, the CDR3 is TGCAGTGCGTCCGGGGCGTACGAGCAGTACTTC.

V is TRBV18 and J is TRBJ2-7, with D possibly being TRBD2 (6 bases). Trimming shortened V by 2 bases and J by 5 bases, and 10 bases separated the two germline ends. CDR1 and CDR2 from the germline V gene are KGHSH and LQKENI. The CDR3 length is 13 residues. The CDR3 reads CASSPGLYHEQYF. The CDR3, as DNA: TGTGCCAGCTCACCAGGACTATACCACGAGCAGTACTTC.

This clonotype has just a few counts. The chain couples TRBV6-1 to TRBJ2-7; the match to TRBD2 covers 11 bases. The V gene's germline CDR1 is MNHNS and CDR2 SASEGT. This CDR3 contains 20 residues. Trimming cost V 1 base and J 2 bases; bases outside gene matches: 16. CDR3 sequence (DNA): TGTGCCAGCAGTGAAGGAGGGGGACGGCTAGCGGGAGGCCGGGCCTACGAGCAGTACTTC. Translation gives CASSEGGGRLAGGRAYEQYF.

The rearrangement joins TRBV7-9 to TRBJ2-5; 7 bases align to TRBD2. CDR3 length: 16 residues. V was pared by 6 bases and J by 1 base, with 11 bases of the junction left unmatched. In germline, CDR1 is SEHNR, CDR2 FQNEAQ (reference sequence). The CDR3 DNA reads as TGTGCCAGCAGTCCGCTGGCGGGGGTGATCCAAGAGACCCAGTACTTC. As protein: CASSPLAGVIQETQYF.

This clonotype has just a few counts. This chain joins TRBV7-8 and TRBJ2-1; TRBD1 might be the D (5 bases). The CDR3 is 16 residues long. Trimming left V 0 bases short and J 8 bases short, with 17 bases between. Germline loops: CDR1 SGHVS, CDR2 FQNEAQ. CDR3 region: CASSLARLGVGHEQFF. DNA for the CDR3: TGTGCCAGCAGCTTAGCGCGCCTAGGGGTAGGGCATGAGCAGTTCTTC.

In its sample, this clonotype was seen a few times. The V call is TRBV3-1, the J call TRBJ2-5; 12 nucleotides align to TRBD1. The J call is in doubt because the DNA end fits TRBJ2-1 better. The germline V gene has CDR1 LGHDT and CDR2 YNNKEL (reference sequence). This CDR3 comprises 15 residues. The CDR3 here is CASSQAGQGASEQFF. CDR3 nucleotide sequence: TGTGCCAGCAGCCAAGCGGGACAGGGGGCTAGTGAGCAGTTCTTC.

The chain is built from TRBV10-3 and TRBJ1-3; 9 bases match TRBD1. Germline V gene sequence: CDR1 ENHRY, CDR2 SYGVKD. This CDR3 comprises 15 residues. With 6 bases clipped from V and 0 bases from J, the junction kept 3 bases outside the gene matches. This CDR3 is CAIRDRGSSGNTIYF. For the CDR3, the DNA is TGTGCCATCAGGGACAGGGGTAGCTCTGGAAACACCATATATTTT.

The J gene is TRBJ2-3, the V gene TRBV5-1, with 9 bases aligning to TRBD1. With 4 bases clipped from V and 4 bases from J, the junction kept 4 bases outside the gene matches. This CDR3 is 14 amino acids long. Germline V gene data show CDR1 as SGHRS and CDR2 as YFSETQ. CDR3 residues: CASSLGTGSDTQYF. For the CDR3, the DNA is TGCGCCAGCAGCCTAGGGACAGGGTCAGATACGCAGTATTTT.

This CDR3 is CASEGLVSEQYF. Here the CDR3 DNA reads TGTGCCAGTGAGGGGCTAGTTAGCGAGCAGTACTTC. This chain joins TRBV12-3 or TRBV12-4 and TRBJ2-5; D is tentatively TRBD1 or TRBD2 (5 bases each). Near its end, the DNA agrees better with TRBJ2-7, so the J call may be wrong. The CDR3 contains 12 residues.

This clonotype was seen only a few times. This rearrangement joins TRBV9 to TRBJ2-5; 8 nucleotides match TRBD1. V shed 4 bases, J shed 5 bases, and the junction held 7 bases outside the gene matches. Germline loops: CDR1 SGDLS, CDR2 YYNGEE. CDR3 length: 14 amino acids. The CDR3 coding sequence is TGTGCCAGCAGCCGACGGACAGGGCGGGAGACCCAGTACTTC. Protein: CASSRRTGRETQYF.

This clonotype was seen ten or more times. V usage is TRBV12-3 or TRBV12-4 and J usage is TRBJ2-5; D might be TRBD1 (6 bases). CDR3 length equals 16 residues. Trimming cost V 3 bases and J 1 base, with 15 bases left between them. CDR3 residues: CASSLGAGWGQETQYF. CDR3 DNA: TGTGCCAGCAGTTTGGGGGCAGGCTGGGGCCAAGAGACCCAGTACTTC.

The chain employs TRBV7-9 and TRBJ2-7; D remains unclear. The germline gives CDR1 SEHNR, CDR2 FQNEAQ (reference sequence). Trimming pared 5 bases from V and 3 bases from J, leaving 11 bases between. There are 13 residues in the CDR3. For the CDR3, the DNA is TGTGCCAGCAGCGAGGTGGTAGTCTACGAGCAGTACTTC. Protein: CASSEVVVYEQYF.

The chain has TRBV5-1 and TRBJ2-5, with 9 bases matching TRBD1. The assigned J gene may be wrong: the sequence end matches TRBJ2-7 better. The CDR3 is 15 residues long. Germline loops: CDR1 SGHRS, CDR2 YFSETQ. The CDR3 nucleotides are TGCGCCAGCGGGTCCGGGACAGGGAGTTCCTACGAGCAGTACTTC. Its protein is CASGSGTGSSYEQYF.

This clonotype occurred a few times. The chain links TRBV30 to TRBJ2-1, with TRBD2 identical over 10 bases. Trimming cost V 5 bases and J 0 bases; bases outside gene matches: 1. The length of the CDR3 is 14 residues. The germline V gene encodes CDR1 GTSNPN and CDR2 SVGIG (reference sequence). The CDR3 here is CAWASGSSYNEQFF. In DNA form, the CDR3 reads TGTGCCTGGGCTAGCGGGAGCTCCTACAATGAGCAGTTCTTC.

This clonotype showed up just a few times. This chain connects TRBV10-3 to TRBJ2-5; D is undetermined. In germline, CDR1 is ENHRY, CDR2 SYGVKD. The CDR3 is 14 residues long. The V end lost 3 bases, the J end lost 2 bases, and 10 bases lay between the germline ends. This CDR3 is CAISDSGRQETQYF. In DNA, the CDR3 is TGTGCCATCAGTGATTCCGGACGGCAAGAGACCCAGTACTTC.

The DNA for the CDR3 is TGCAGCGTTGAAGGGGATGGTGACATTCAGTACTTC. Its protein is CSVEGDGDIQYF. The chain recombines TRBV29-1 with TRBJ2-4; D uncertain. Trimming shortened V by 1 base and J by 8 bases, and 9 bases separated the two germline ends. Germline V CDR1 and CDR2: SQVTM, ANQGSEA. CDR3 length: 12 residues.

V and J are TRBV4-3 and TRBJ1-2; weak D call: TRBD1 (5 bases). Looked up from germline, CDR1 is LGHNA and CDR2 is YSLEER. The V and J ends lost 6 bases and 8 bases respectively, with 19 bases between them. The CDR3 totals 14 residues. The CDR3 bases are TGCGCCAGCAGGGGAGGAGCGAGCCGGGGGGGCTACACCTTC. Translation gives CASRGGASRGGYTF.

This chain uses TRBV6-2 or TRBV6-3 with TRBJ1-1, with D perhaps TRBD1 (5 bases). The CDR3 contains 12 residues. Germline-derived CDR1 and CDR2 are MNHEY and SVGEGT. Trimming took off 8 bases at V and 8 bases at J, with 15 bases between the two ends. For the CDR3, the DNA is TGTGCCAGCGGGGAGGGAGGGACCGAAGCTTTCTTT. It yields the protein CASGEGGTEAFF.